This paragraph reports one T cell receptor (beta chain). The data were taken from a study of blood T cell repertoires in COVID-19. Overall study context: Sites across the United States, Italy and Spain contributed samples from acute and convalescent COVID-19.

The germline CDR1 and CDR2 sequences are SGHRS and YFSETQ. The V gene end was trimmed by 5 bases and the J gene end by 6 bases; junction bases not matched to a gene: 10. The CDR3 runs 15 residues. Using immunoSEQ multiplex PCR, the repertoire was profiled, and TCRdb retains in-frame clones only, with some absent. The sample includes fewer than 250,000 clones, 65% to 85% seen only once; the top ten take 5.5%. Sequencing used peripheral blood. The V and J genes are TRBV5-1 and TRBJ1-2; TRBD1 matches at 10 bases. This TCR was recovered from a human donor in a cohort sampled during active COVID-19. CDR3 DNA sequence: TGCGCCAGCAGACCCGGGACAGGGGATTTACATGGCTACACCTTC. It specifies CASRPGTGDLHGYTF.